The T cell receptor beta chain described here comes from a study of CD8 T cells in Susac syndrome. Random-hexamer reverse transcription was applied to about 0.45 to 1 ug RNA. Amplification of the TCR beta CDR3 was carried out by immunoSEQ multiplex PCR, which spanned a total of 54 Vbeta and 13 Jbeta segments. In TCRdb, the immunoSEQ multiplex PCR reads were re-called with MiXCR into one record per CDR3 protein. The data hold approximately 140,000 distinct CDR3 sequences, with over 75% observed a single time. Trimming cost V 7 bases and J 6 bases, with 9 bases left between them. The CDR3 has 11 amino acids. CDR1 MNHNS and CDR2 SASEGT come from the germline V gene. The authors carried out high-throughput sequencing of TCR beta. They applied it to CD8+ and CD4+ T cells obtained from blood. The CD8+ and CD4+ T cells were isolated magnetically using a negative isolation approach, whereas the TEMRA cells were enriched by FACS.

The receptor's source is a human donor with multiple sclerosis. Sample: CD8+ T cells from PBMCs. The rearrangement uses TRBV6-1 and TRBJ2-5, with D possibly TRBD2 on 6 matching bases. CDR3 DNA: TGTGCCAGCACCGCGGGGCAGACCCAGTACTTC. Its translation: CASTAGQTQYF.